This T cell receptor (beta chain) originates from a study of cytomegalovirus exposure and HLA in healthy donors. Findings and limits, study-wide: Because they were indistinguishable, some V segments, including TRBV6-2 and TRBV6-3, were excluded. Donors were assumed by presence/absence analyses to have roughly uniform sequencing depth.

The CDR3 is made up of 16 amino acids. Germline CDR1 reads LGHNT; CDR2 reads FRNRAP. Trimming shortened V by 0 bases and J by 5 bases, and 16 bases separated the two germline ends. Comment on this clone: Its antigen remains unknown.

Likely unrecorded immune exposures existed in these nominally healthy donors. PCR primers comprised 60 Vbeta and 13 Jbeta primers. TCRdb's copy holds only in-frame clones and misses some; the assay was immunoSEQ multiplex PCR. The sample holds around 170,000 clones, 80% to 85% seen once. The sample taken for sequencing was PBMCs. This clonotype was obtained from a woman aged 18-29 years in good health and CMV-seronegative. J is TRBJ1-1 and V is TRBV12-5, with a possible D match to TRBD1 (5 bases). The DNA for the CDR3 is TGTGCTAGTGGTTTGGTAATTCGGGGGGTATCAACTGAAGCTTTCTTT. Encoded protein: CASGLVIRGVSTEAFF.